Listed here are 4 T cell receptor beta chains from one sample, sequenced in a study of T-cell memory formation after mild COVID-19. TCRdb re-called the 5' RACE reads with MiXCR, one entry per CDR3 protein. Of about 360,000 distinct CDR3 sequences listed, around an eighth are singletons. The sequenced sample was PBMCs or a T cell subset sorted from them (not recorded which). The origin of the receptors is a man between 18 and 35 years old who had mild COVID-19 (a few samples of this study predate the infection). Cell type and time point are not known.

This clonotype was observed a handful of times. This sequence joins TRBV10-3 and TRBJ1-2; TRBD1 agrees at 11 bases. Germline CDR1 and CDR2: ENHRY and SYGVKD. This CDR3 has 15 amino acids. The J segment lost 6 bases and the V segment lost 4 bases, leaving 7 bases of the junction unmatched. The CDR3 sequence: CAISAAGQGENGYTF. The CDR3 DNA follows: TGTGCCATCAGTGCAGCGGGACAGGGGGAGAATGGCTACACCTTC.

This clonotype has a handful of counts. The CDR3, as DNA: TGTGCCAGCAGCTCCGACCTTCTATACGAGCAGTACTTC. Amino acids: CASSSDLLYEQYF. The rearrangement uses TRBV7-6 and TRBJ2-7; no definite D call. This CDR3 region has 13 residues. V lost 4 bases to trimming and J lost 4 bases, with 11 bases between them. CDR1 is SGHVS, CDR2 FNYEAQ, per germline.

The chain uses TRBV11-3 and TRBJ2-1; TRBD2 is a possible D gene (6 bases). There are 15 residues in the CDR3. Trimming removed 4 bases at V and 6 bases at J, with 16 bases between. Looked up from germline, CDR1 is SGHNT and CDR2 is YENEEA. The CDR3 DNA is TGTGCCAGCAGCTCCCGGGGGAGCCTTGCCAATGAGCAGTTCTTC. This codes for CASSSRGSLANEQFF.

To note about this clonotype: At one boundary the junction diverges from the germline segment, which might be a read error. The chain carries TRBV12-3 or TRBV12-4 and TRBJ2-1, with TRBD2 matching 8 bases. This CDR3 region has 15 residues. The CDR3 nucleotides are TGTGCCAGCAGTATAGCGGGGAGCTCCTACAATGAGCAGTTCTTC. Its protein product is CASSIAGSSYNEQFF.